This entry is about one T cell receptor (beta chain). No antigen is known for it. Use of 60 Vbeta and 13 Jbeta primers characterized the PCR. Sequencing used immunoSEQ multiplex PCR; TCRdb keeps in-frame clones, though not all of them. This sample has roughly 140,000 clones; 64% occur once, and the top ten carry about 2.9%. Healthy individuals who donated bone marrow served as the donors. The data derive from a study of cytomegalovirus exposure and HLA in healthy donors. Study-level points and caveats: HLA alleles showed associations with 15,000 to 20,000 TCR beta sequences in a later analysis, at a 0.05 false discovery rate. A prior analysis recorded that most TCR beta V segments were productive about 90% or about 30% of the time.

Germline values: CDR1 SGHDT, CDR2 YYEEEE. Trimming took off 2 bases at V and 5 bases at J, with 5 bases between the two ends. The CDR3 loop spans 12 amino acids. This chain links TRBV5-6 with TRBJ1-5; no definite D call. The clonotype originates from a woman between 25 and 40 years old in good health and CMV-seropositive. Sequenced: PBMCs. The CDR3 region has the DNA TGTGCCAGCAGCTTCCGGTATCAGCCCCAGCATTTT. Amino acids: CASSFRYQPQHF.